This TCR beta chain was retrieved from a study of CD8+CD57+ T cells in acquired aplastic anemia. Trimming cost V 5 bases and J 5 bases, with 36 bases left between them. From germline, CDR1 is SGHAT and CDR2 FQDESV (reference sequence). CDR3 length equals 21 residues. Template material for TCR beta VDJ and CDR3 profiling consisted of genomic DNA. TCRdb re-called the reads through MiXCR, storing one row per CDR3 protein. Of 150,000 to 200,000 distinct CDR3 sequences listed, over 60% are singletons. As concerns this clonotype: Antigen: not known.

Study-level points and caveats: Patients and controls shared 25 to 35 CD8+ CDR3 sequences, highly expressed in patients. Patient and control CD8+ Simpson's diversity was not significantly different.

This TCR derives from a human donor with severe aplastic anemia or a healthy control (not recorded which). This chain connects TRBV11-1 to TRBJ2-5, with D possibly TRBD1 on 6 matching bases. Sample: sorted CD4+, CD8+, or CD8+CD57+ T cells (not recorded which) from PBMCs. The CDR3 region has the DNA TGTGCCAGCAGCCACAGGCCGACGAACACCGGGGAGCTAGGGGGTCGGGAGACCCAGTACTTC. Translated, it gives CASSHRPTNTGELGGRETQYF. Looking up the rest from reference TRBV11-1 and TRBJ2-5 gives the full variable domain: EAEVAQSPRYKITEKSQAVAFWCDPISGHATLYWYRQILGQGPELLVQFQDESVVDDSQLPKDRFSAERLKGVDSTLKIQPAELGDSAMYLCASSHRPTNTGELGGRETQYFGPGTRLLVL.